A single sample gave rise to the 23 T cell receptor beta chains below, sequenced in a study of cytomegalovirus exposure and HLA in healthy donors (dated by TCRdb to about 2017). The library was generated by the immunoSEQ multiplex PCR assay. For the multiplex PCR, a mixture combining 60 forward primers for TCR Vbeta segments and 13 reverse primers for TCR Jbeta segments was used. TCRdb limited this immuneACCESS table to in-frame rearrangements with V and J called. A share of clones is missing; checked studies link under half to unresolved V genes, and the rest is unexplained. Recorded for this sample are approximately 170,000 clones; 85% of them occurred a single time. The ten largest clones represent 1% of the sample. The source material was PBMCs. Every receptor here comes from a boy between 2 and 10 years old in good health and CMV-seronegative.

J is TRBJ2-7 and V is TRBV11-2; TRBD1 aligns across 11 bases. The CDR3 consists of 16 residues. CDR1 and CDR2 from the germline V gene are SGHAT and FQNNGV. J gave up 5 bases and V 5 bases, and 11 bases lay outside the gene matches. CDR3 bases: TGTGCCAGCAGCCTTCGGACAGGGGGCTTAATCGACGAGCAGTACTTC. It codes for CASSLRTGGLIDEQYF.

The chain carries TRBV27 and TRBJ2-7; tentatively, D is TRBD1 (6 bases). This CDR3 has 13 residues. CDR1 and CDR2 from the germline V gene are MNHEY and SMNVEV (reference sequence). V was cut by 5 bases and J by 2 bases, with 10 bases left in between. The DNA of the CDR3 is TGTGCCAGCAGTCCCGACAGGACCTACGAGCAGTACTTC. This encodes CASSPDRTYEQYF.

V gene TRBV4-1 combines with J gene TRBJ2-7; D uncertain. Germline-derived CDR1 and CDR2 are MGHRA and YSYEKL. Trimming removed 1 base at V and 1 base at J, with 8 bases between. The CDR3 consists of 14 residues. The CDR3 nucleotides read TGCGCCAGCAGCCAAGGAGACAATTCCTACGAGCAGTACGTC. Translated: CASSQGDNSYEQYV.

V usage is TRBV27 and J usage is TRBJ1-4; TRBD1 is a possible D gene (6 bases). Germline V gives CDR1 MNHEY, CDR2 SMNVEV (reference sequence). V lost 5 bases and J 2 bases, leaving 12 bases between the germline ends. The CDR3 consists of 15 residues. CDR3 sequence reads: CASSPSGATNEKLFF. The DNA for the CDR3 is TGTGCCAGCAGTCCGTCAGGGGCTACTAATGAAAAACTGTTTTTT.

The rearrangement links TRBV28 to TRBJ1-2; D is unclear. The germline V gene encodes CDR1 MDHEN and CDR2 SYDVKM. V lost 2 bases to trimming and J lost 2 bases, with 12 bases between them. This CDR3 is 15 amino acids long. The CDR3 reads CASSLVWGGNYGYTF. CDR3 DNA: TGTGCCAGCAGTTTAGTTTGGGGAGGGAACTATGGCTACACCTTC.

On this clone: The junction departs from germline at one end; a sequencing error may be responsible. V is TRBV7-9 and J is TRBJ1-2; D is unclear. The CDR3 covers 12 residues. The germline V gene encodes CDR1 SEHNR and CDR2 FQNEAQ (reference sequence). The CDR3 loop reads CASSLAQEGYTF. The CDR3 bases are TGTGCCAGCAGCCTAGCCCAAGAGGGCTACACCTTC. The full variable domain, completed using reference TRBV7-9 and TRBJ1-2, is DTGVSQNPRHKITKRGQNVTFRCDPISEHNRLYWYRQTLGQGPEFLTYFQNEAQLEKSRLLSDRFSAERPKGSFSTLEIQRTEQGDSAMYLCASSLAQEGYTFGSGTRLTVV.

The gene calls are TRBV7-3 and TRBJ2-7; TRBD2 aligns across 9 bases. With 5 bases clipped from V and 6 bases from J, the junction kept 11 bases outside the gene matches. Germline CDR1 and CDR2: SGHTA and FQGTGA. The CDR3 contains 15 residues. CDR3 loop: CASSPVSGSMGEQYF. DNA of the CDR3: TGTGCCAGCAGCCCGGTTAGCGGGAGTATGGGCGAGCAGTACTTC.

V and J are TRBV6-5 and TRBJ2-6, with D tentatively TRBD1 (6 bases). The germline V gene encodes CDR1 MNHEY and CDR2 SVGAGI. V lost 5 bases and J 2 bases, leaving 10 bases between the germline ends. The CDR3 loop spans 15 amino acids. The CDR3 here is CASSQRGTGANVLTF. The CDR3 DNA reads TGTGCCAGCAGTCAAAGGGGGACTGGGGCCAACGTCCTGACTTTC.

The chain has TRBV5-8 and TRBJ2-4; weak D call: TRBD1 (6 bases). Germline values: CDR1 SGHTS, CDR2 YDEGEE. The CDR3 spans 14 residues. Trimming took off 7 bases at V and 10 bases at J, with 21 bases between the two ends. CDR3 region: CASAVGDVQGIQYF. The CDR3 bases are TGTGCCAGCGCGGTAGGGGACGTACAGGGTATTCAGTACTTC. Drawing the rest from reference TRBV5-8 and TRBJ2-4, the complete variable domain is EAGVTQSPTHLIKTRGQQATLRCSPISGHTSVYWYQQALGLGLQFLLWYDEGEERNRGNFPPRFSGRQFPNYSSELNVNALELEDSALYLCASAVGDVQGIQYFGAGTRLSVL.

The chain combines TRBV2 with TRBJ2-3; 10 nucleotides line up with TRBD2. This CDR3 is 14 amino acids long. Germline V gene data show CDR1 as SNHLY and CDR2 as FYNNEI. With V trimmed by 4 bases and J by 7 bases, 5 bases remained unmatched. The CDR3 coding sequence is TGTGCCAGCAGTGGCCTAGCGGGAGAATATACGCAGTATTTT. This encodes CASSGLAGEYTQYF.

J is TRBJ1-4 and V is TRBV12-5, with D possibly TRBD1 on 6 matching bases. V was shortened by 1 base and J by 0 bases, with 15 bases between the two germline ends. The CDR3 is 18 residues long. CDR1 is LGHNT and CDR2 is FRNRAP in the germline V gene. CDR3 bases: TGTGCTAGTGGTTTGGGTAAGCAGGGGCAAGCAACTAATGAAAAACTGTTTTTT. Encoded protein: CASGLGKQGQATNEKLFF.

The CDR3 DNA is TGTGCCAGCAGTATGCCTGGGCAGGTGAATGGCTACACCTTC. Its translation is CASSMPGQVNGYTF. This rearrangement joins TRBV6-6 to TRBJ1-2; D not certain. The germline gives CDR1 MNHNY, CDR2 SVGAGI (reference sequence). The CDR3 extends over 14 amino acids. V lost 5 bases to trimming and J lost 6 bases, with 16 bases between them.

This chain joins TRBV2 and TRBJ2-7; perhaps TRBD2 as D (6 bases). CDR1 and CDR2 (germline): SNHLY, FYNNEI. The CDR3 runs 12 residues. Trimming pared 8 bases from V and 2 bases from J, leaving 10 bases between. CDR3 amino acids: CASGGTPYEQYV. The CDR3 DNA is TGTGCCAGCGGCGGGACTCCCTACGAGCAGTACGTC.

The chain links TRBV27 to TRBJ2-3, with D possibly TRBD1 on 5 matching bases. Trimming left V 1 base short and J 5 bases short, with 13 bases between. The V gene's germline CDR1 is MNHEY and CDR2 SMNVEV (reference sequence). The CDR3 has 15 amino acids. The CDR3 sequence: CASSLWPRQGDTQYF. The CDR3 bases are TGTGCCAGCAGTTTATGGCCCCGTCAGGGAGATACGCAGTATTTT.

This chain joins TRBV7-8 and TRBJ1-1; D remains ambiguous. Germline-derived CDR1 and CDR2 are SGHVS and FQNEAQ. The CDR3 loop spans 10 amino acids. Trimming took 4 bases from V and 11 from J, leaving 8 bases between them. The CDR3, as DNA: TGTGCCAGCAGCTGTACATCCGCTTTCTTT. The encoded protein is CASSCTSAFF.

The gene calls are TRBV10-1 and TRBJ1-1; D is perhaps TRBD1 (5 bases). Trimming shortened V by 5 bases and J by 6 bases, and 16 bases separated the two germline ends. This CDR3 has 14 amino acids. Germline V lookup: CDR1 WNHNN, CDR2 SYGVQD (reference sequence). The CDR3 region is CASSLDYLGAEAFF. CDR3 nucleotide sequence: TGCGCCAGCAGTCTGGACTATCTAGGGGCTGAAGCTTTCTTT.

The chain has TRBV5-6 and TRBJ1-4, with 7 bases matching TRBD1. CDR3 length: 14 residues. The germline V gene encodes CDR1 SGHDT and CDR2 YYEEEE. With V trimmed by 4 bases and J by 8 bases, 8 bases remained unmatched. The DNA for the CDR3 is TGTGCCAGCAGCCGAACGGACAGGTGGGAAAAACTGTTTTTT. Its protein is CASSRTDRWEKLFF.

This chain uses TRBV5-8 with TRBJ2-5, with 8 bases lining up with TRBD1. The V and J ends lost 6 bases and 0 bases, in that order; junction bases with no gene match: 4. CDR1 and CDR2 (germline): SGHTS, YDEGEE. The CDR3 has 14 amino acids. The CDR3 reads CASTLTGDQETQYF. Here the CDR3 DNA reads TGTGCCAGCACTCTGACAGGGGACCAAGAGACCCAGTACTTC.

This clone appeared a single time. The CDR3 bases are TGTGCCAGCAGTTCTCCGGACAGGGGGGGCTATGGCTACACCTTC. Translation gives CASSSPDRGGYGYTF. The chain uses TRBV7-9 and TRBJ1-2, with TRBD1 identical over 10 bases. J was trimmed by 4 bases and V by 6 bases; bases with no gene match: 8. Per the germline V gene, CDR1 is SEHNR and CDR2 is FQNEAQ (reference sequence). CDR3 length: 15 residues. Complete variable domain (other parts from reference TRBV7-9 and TRBJ1-2): DTGVSQNPRHKITKRGQNVTFRCDPISEHNRLYWYRQTLGQGPEFLTYFQNEAQLEKSRLLSDRFSAERPKGSFSTLEIQRTEQGDSAMYLCASSSPDRGGYGYTFGSGTRLTVV.

This chain uses TRBV29-1 with TRBJ1-1; maybe TRBD1 (6 bases). Between the trimmed V and J ends, which lost 7 bases and 5 bases, there was a span of 14 bases. Germline lookup yields CDR1 SQVTM and CDR2 ANQGSEA. The CDR3 contains 12 residues. CDR3 in amino acids: CSGGRVGTEAFF. In nucleotides, the CDR3 is TGCAGCGGGGGGCGAGTTGGAACTGAAGCTTTCTTT.

The chain carries TRBV28 and TRBJ1-2; tentatively, D is TRBD1 (6 bases). The length of the CDR3 is 14 residues. Trimming left V 5 bases short and J 4 bases short, with 14 bases between. Germline V gene data show CDR1 as MDHEN and CDR2 as SYDVKM. CDR3 protein: CASSPPQGTYGYTF. CDR3 DNA sequence: TGTGCCAGCAGTCCTCCCCAGGGGACCTATGGCTACACCTTC.

The CDR3 DNA is TGTGCCAGTAGTATAGATCAGGGCCAAGAGACCCAGTACTTC. This translates into CASSIDQGQETQYF. The J gene is TRBJ2-5, the V gene TRBV19, with a weak D call TRBD1 (5 bases). Germline-derived CDR1 and CDR2 are LNHDA and SQIVND (reference sequence). The CDR3 sequence is 14 residues long. Trimming removed 0 bases at V and 1 base at J, with 6 bases between.

This chain connects TRBV28 to TRBJ2-3, with TRBD2 identical over 9 bases. The CDR3 sequence is 18 residues long. V gave up 3 bases and J gave up 2 bases; unmatched junction bases: 12. CDR1 MDHEN and CDR2 SYDVKM come from the germline V gene. Written as DNA, the CDR3 is TGTGCCAGCAGTTTCGTCCCGTCTAGCGGGGAAGTCACAGATACGCAGTATTTT. It specifies CASSFVPSSGEVTDTQYF.